These 23 T cell receptor beta chains were all obtained from the same sample, sequenced in a study of T cells after yellow fever vaccination. TCRdb used MiXCR to reprocess the 5' RACE reads, holding one entry per CDR3 protein. The sample has 25,000 or so distinct CDR3 sequences; around 4.3% are singletons. Source: PBMCs, either bulk or a sorted T-cell subset (CD4+, CD8+, memory, or dextramer-sorted; not recorded which), taken on the day of the yellow fever booster vaccination. The receptor set was obtained from a man aged 18 to 30 who received the YFV17D yellow fever vaccine.

This clonotype was counted at least ten times. This sequence joins TRBV7-9 and TRBJ1-6; D gene uncertain. CDR1 and CDR2 from the germline V gene are SEHNR and FQNEAQ (reference sequence). The CDR3 totals 14 residues. The germline V and J ends were trimmed by 2 bases and 3 bases, with 5 bases remaining between them. The CDR3 sequence: CASSLQDYNSPLHF. The CDR3 DNA sequence: TGTGCCAGCAGCTTACAGGACTATAATTCACCCCTCCACTTT. Using reference TRBV7-9 and TRBJ1-6 for the parts outside the CDR3, the full variable domain is DTGVSQNPRHKITKRGQNVTFRCDPISEHNRLYWYRQTLGQGPEFLTYFQNEAQLEKSRLLSDRFSAERPKGSFSTLEIQRTEQGDSAMYLCASSLQDYNSPLHFGNGTRLTVT.

This clonotype is medium-sized within its sample. V and J are TRBV5-6 and TRBJ2-1; D could derive from TRBD1 or TRBD2 (5 bases each). Trimming shortened V by 4 bases and J by 5 bases, and 13 bases separated the two germline ends. CDR3 length: 14 residues. Germline V gene lookup returns CDR1 SGHDT and CDR2 YYEEEE. CDR3 in DNA: TGTGCCAGCAGCCCCGAGGGACGGCACAATGAGCAGTTCTTC. Translated, it gives CASSPEGRHNEQFF.

This clonotype was picked up many times. This sequence joins TRBV6-5 and TRBJ1-5, with TRBD1 matching over 9 bases. Per germline, CDR1 MNHEY and CDR2 SVGAGI. The V segment lost 4 bases and the J segment 6 bases; nucleotides outside the gene matches: 4. CDR3 size: 14 residues. This chain's CDR3 is CASSSGQGGQPQHF. In DNA, the CDR3 is TGTGCCAGCAGTTCGGGACAGGGAGGTCAGCCCCAGCATTTT.

This clonotype was observed at least ten times. The chain combines TRBV5-1 with TRBJ2-3, with 9 bases that match TRBD1. Germline CDR1 reads SGHRS; CDR2 reads YFSETQ. This CDR3 region has 15 residues. With 2 bases clipped from V and 0 bases from J, the junction kept 1 base outside the gene matches. Here the CDR3 DNA reads TGCGCCAGCAGCTTCGGACAGGGGAGCACAGATACGCAGTATTTT. Translating it yields CASSFGQGSTDTQYF.

This clonotype was counted many times. The rearrangement uses TRBV29-1 and TRBJ1-1; TRBD1 is a possible D gene (6 bases). V was clipped by 7 bases and J by 3 bases, with 15 bases between them. The germline V gene encodes CDR1 SQVTM and CDR2 ANQGSEA. This CDR3 comprises 13 residues. CDR3 sequence (DNA): TGCAGCGGACAGGCGGTTTGGGACACTGAAGCTTTCTTT. It specifies CSGQAVWDTEAFF.

This clonotype was observed at least ten times. The chain joins TRBV7-2 to TRBJ1-2; D may be TRBD1 (6 bases). Germline assignment: CDR1 SGHTA and CDR2 FQGNSA. The CDR3 spans 14 residues. Trimming pared 5 bases from V and 4 bases from J, leaving 14 bases between. The CDR3 nucleotides read TGTGCCAGCAGCATCAACAGGGAAGGCTATGGCTACACCTTC. Residues: CASSINREGYGYTF.

This clonotype was found many times. V is TRBV7-2 and J is TRBJ2-2; no reliable D call. Trimming pared 5 bases from V and 8 bases from J, leaving 12 bases between. The CDR3 runs 13 residues. Per germline, CDR1 SGHTA and CDR2 FQGNSA. For the CDR3, the DNA is TGTGCCAGCAGCACCAGGAGTGGGGGGGAGCTGTTTTTT. Protein sequence: CASSTRSGGELFF.

This clonotype was found many times. This chain links TRBV7-3 with TRBJ1-6, with D tentatively TRBD1 (5 bases). V was shortened by 4 bases and J by 9 bases, with 16 bases between the two germline ends. The CDR3 loop spans 15 amino acids. Germline V lookup: CDR1 SGHTA, CDR2 FQGTGA. CDR3 coding DNA: TGTGCCAGCAGCTCCCAACGGGACGGAAGTTCACCCCTCCACTTT. Encoded protein: CASSSQRDGSSPLHF.

This clonotype was recorded many times. This chain links TRBV5-1 with TRBJ2-7; 8 positions match TRBD2. Germline loops: CDR1 SGHRS, CDR2 YFSETQ. This CDR3 spans 15 amino acids. V was pared by 3 bases and J by 2 bases, with 7 bases of the junction left unmatched. The DNA for the CDR3 is TGCGCCAGCAGCTCGACCGGGACTAGAACCTACGAGCAGTACTTC. This translates into CASSSTGTRTYEQYF.

This clonotype was seen more than once but under ten times. V is TRBV7-6 and J is TRBJ1-6; the match to TRBD1 covers 8 bases. The V and J ends lost 4 bases and 8 bases, in that order; junction bases with no gene match: 13. This CDR3 is 17 amino acids long. Per the germline V gene, CDR1 is SGHVS and CDR2 is FNYEAQ. The CDR3 protein is CASSSQNTGTGHSPLHF. Here the CDR3 DNA reads TGTGCCAGCAGCTCACAGAATACCGGGACAGGCCATTCACCCCTCCACTTT.

There are many counts of this clonotype. The V and J genes are TRBV18 and TRBJ1-2; 7 nucleotides line up with TRBD1. This CDR3 region has 13 residues. V was pared by 6 bases and J by 4 bases, with 5 bases of the junction left unmatched. Germline CDR1 is KGHSH and CDR2 is LQKENI. Here the CDR3 reads CASSQGDSYGYTF. In nucleotides, the CDR3 is TGTGCCAGCTCTCAGGGGGACAGCTATGGCTACACCTTC.

The sample holds many counts of this clonotype. This chain joins TRBV5-6 and TRBJ2-3; 9 bases agree with TRBD2. Losses at the gene ends were 1 base for V and 5 bases for J; bases not matched to a gene: 11. CDR3 length equals 17 residues. Germline values: CDR1 SGHDT, CDR2 YYEEEE. The CDR3 here is CASSLIALAGYRDTQYF. CDR3 nucleotides: TGTGCCAGCAGCTTGATCGCGCTAGCGGGGTATAGAGATACGCAGTATTTT.

This clonotype has a count of ten or more. The genes are TRBV5-1 and TRBJ1-2; 8 bases are a match to TRBD1. Germline loops: CDR1 SGHRS, CDR2 YFSETQ. This CDR3 is built from 18 residues. The V segment lost 3 bases and the J segment 1 base; nucleotides outside the gene matches: 14. Written as DNA, the CDR3 is TGCGCCAGCAGCTCGCCGACAGGGGCGGCTACCCTTAACTATGGCTACACCTTC. Translating it yields CASSSPTGAATLNYGYTF.

This clonotype showed up many times. The gene calls are TRBV5-1 and TRBJ2-1; D unresolved. The CDR3 sequence is 13 residues long. Germline CDR1 reads SGHRS; CDR2 reads YFSETQ. V gave up 1 base and J gave up 3 bases, with 5 bases separating them. This chain's CDR3 is CASSLNSYNEQFF. CDR3 DNA: TGCGCCAGCAGCTTGAACAGCTACAATGAGCAGTTCTTC.

A few counts support this clonotype. V gene TRBV12-3 or TRBV12-4 combines with J gene TRBJ2-2; TRBD2 is a possible D gene (6 bases). This CDR3 is 15 amino acids long. Trimming took 7 bases from V and 0 from J, leaving 12 bases between them. The CDR3 reads CASTWGDANTGELFF. DNA of the CDR3: TGTGCCAGCACCTGGGGGGACGCGAACACCGGGGAGCTGTTTTTT.

This clonotype was found many times. The genes are TRBV5-1 and TRBJ2-1; D uncertain. Germline V gene data show CDR1 as SGHRS and CDR2 as YFSETQ. The CDR3 loop spans 13 amino acids. V lost 0 bases and J lost 9, with 10 bases in between. The CDR3 nucleotides read TGCGCCAGCAGCTTGGTTGATATGGGTGAGCAGTTCTTC. Its translation is CASSLVDMGEQFF.

Many counts were recorded for this clonotype. The chain couples TRBV24-1 to TRBJ2-5; D is unclear. The CDR3 is 13 residues long. Germline V gene lookup returns CDR1 KGHDR and CDR2 SFDVKD. The V end was cut by 3 bases, the J end by 3 bases, with 7 bases between. The CDR3 loop is CATSDVAEETQYF. As DNA, the CDR3 is TGTGCCACCAGTGATGTGGCCGAAGAGACCCAGTACTTC.

This clonotype was counted at least ten times. This rearrangement joins TRBV2 to TRBJ1-1, with a weak D call TRBD1 (6 bases). Trimming removed 5 bases from V and 2 bases from J, with 12 bases in between. The germline V gene encodes CDR1 SNHLY and CDR2 FYNNEI. CDR3 length: 14 residues. The CDR3 coding sequence is TGTGCCAGCAGTTGGCTACAGGGAAACACTGAAGCTTTCTTT. Encoded protein: CASSWLQGNTEAFF.

This clonotype was recorded at least ten times. J is TRBJ2-6 and V is TRBV5-1; D gene unclear. The germline V gene has CDR1 SGHRS and CDR2 YFSETQ. V shed 4 bases and J shed 0 bases, with 8 bases lying between them. The CDR3 has 15 residues. Here the CDR3 DNA reads TGCGCCAGCAGCCCGCTGGCCTCTGGGGCCAACGTCCTGACTTTC. Amino acids: CASSPLASGANVLTF.

In its sample, this clonotype was seen many times. The chain is built from TRBV2 and TRBJ2-7; TRBD1 matches at 8 bases. The germline V gene has CDR1 SNHLY and CDR2 FYNNEI. Germline trimming cut 5 bases from V and 6 bases from J; bases unmatched to any gene: 9. The CDR3 extends over 14 amino acids. The CDR3 region is CASSIQGAQSEQYF. CDR3 DNA sequence: TGTGCCAGCAGTATCCAGGGGGCGCAGTCCGAGCAGTACTTC.

This clonotype was recorded many times. For the CDR3, the DNA is TGCGCCAGCAGCTTGGCCGAAGCGGGGGGTTACGGAGATACGCAGTATTTT. This codes for CASSLAEAGGYGDTQYF. V is TRBV5-1 and J is TRBJ2-3, with TRBD2 matching over 9 bases. Trimming at V came to 0 bases and at J to 5 bases, leaving 10 bases not matched to a gene. CDR3 length equals 17 residues. Germline V gives CDR1 SGHRS, CDR2 YFSETQ. The variable domain in full, with the rest retrieved from reference TRBV5-1 and TRBJ2-3, is KAGVTQTPRYLIKTRGQQVTLSCSPISGHRSVSWYQQTPGQGLQFLFEYFSETQRNKGNFPGRFSGRQFSNSRSEMNVSTLELGDSALYLCASSLAEAGGYGDTQYFGPGTRLTVL.

This clonotype was found many times. This chain links TRBV6-2 or TRBV6-3 with TRBJ2-7; TRBD2 matches at 7 bases. Trimming removed 6 bases from V and 0 bases from J; junction bases left unmatched: 8. The CDR3 covers 15 residues. In germline, CDR1 is MNHEY, CDR2 SVGEGT. CDR3 sequence reads: CASRLAGATSYEQYV. Written as DNA, the CDR3 is TGTGCCAGCAGGTTAGCGGGCGCCACCTCCTACGAGCAGTACGTC.

In this sample, this clonotype turned up many times. V gene TRBV4-2 combines with J gene TRBJ2-2; D is unclear. Trimming shortened V by 2 bases and J by 2 bases, and 6 bases separated the two germline ends. The CDR3 extends over 14 amino acids. The germline gives CDR1 LGHNA, CDR2 YNFKEQ. In nucleotides, the CDR3 is TGTGCCAGCAGCCAAAGCCCTAACACCGGGGAGCTGTTTTTT. It is translated as CASSQSPNTGELFF.